Listed here are 23 T cell receptor beta chains from one sample, sequenced in a study of lymphopenia after photon versus proton radiotherapy. The table came from immunoSEQ multiplex PCR; TCRdb's copy has only in-frame clones and leaves some out. This table has tens of thousands of clones, about four fifths appearing once. The source material was peripheral blood, sampled from a patient treated with proton-based radiotherapy. These receptors were obtained from a man in his 60s with pancreatic cancer.

The rearrangement joins TRBV29-1 to TRBJ1-2; weak D call: TRBD1 (6 bases). With 3 bases removed from V and 7 bases from J, the gap between germline ends came to 18 bases. The CDR3 is 14 amino acids. Germline lookup yields CDR1 SQVTM and CDR2 ANQGSEA. CDR3: CSVDGMGGAGGYTF. The DNA for the CDR3 is TGCAGCGTTGACGGTATGGGGGGCGCGGGTGGCTACACCTTC.

This clone has a handful of counts. V and J are TRBV28 and TRBJ2-6, with D maybe TRBD2 (6 bases). The V end was cut by 4 bases, the J end by 1 base, with 14 bases between. The CDR3 sequence is 17 residues long. Germline CDR1 reads MDHEN; CDR2 reads SYDVKM. CDR3 DNA: TGTGCCAGCAGTTCCCATTTGGGGGGATCTGGGGCCAACGTCCTGACTTTC. Protein: CASSSHLGGSGANVLTF. The variable domain in full, with the rest retrieved from reference TRBV28 and TRBJ2-6, is DVKVTQSSRYLVKRTGEKVFLECVQDMDHENMFWYRQDPGLGLRLIYFSYDVKMKEKGDIPEGYSVSREKKERFSLILESASTNQTSMYLCASSSHLGGSGANVLTFGAGSRLTVL.

The chain has TRBV2 and TRBJ2-5, with D uncertain. CDR1 and CDR2 (germline): SNHLY, FYNNEI. Trimming pared 5 bases from V and 5 bases from J, leaving 18 bases between. The CDR3 covers 15 residues. CDR3 protein: CASSRTFAVQETQYF. The CDR3 bases are TGTGCCAGCAGTCGAACGTTCGCGGTTCAGGAGACCCAGTACTTC.

The chain couples TRBV28 to TRBJ1-4, with D uncertain. V was clipped by 8 bases and J by 0 bases, with 13 bases between them. Germline V gives CDR1 MDHEN, CDR2 SYDVKM. The CDR3 consists of 15 residues. In nucleotides, the CDR3 is TGTGCCAGCTGTAAGGACCTCACAACTAATGAAAAACTGTTTTTT. Translated: CASCKDLTTNEKLFF.

This clone has just one count. This chain connects TRBV27 to TRBJ1-1; D call uncertain. Trimming shortened V by 5 bases and J by 5 bases, and 15 bases separated the two germline ends. Germline V lookup: CDR1 MNHEY, CDR2 SMNVEV (reference sequence). This CDR3 has 14 amino acids. The CDR3 reads CASSLRGSWTEAFF. The DNA for the CDR3 is TGTGCCAGCAGTCTCCGGGGTTCGTGGACTGAAGCTTTCTTT.

The rearrangement uses TRBV18 and TRBJ2-7; 14 bases align to TRBD2. V dropped 3 bases and J dropped 7; count of bases not matched to a gene: 8. The CDR3 covers 16 residues. CDR1 is KGHSH and CDR2 is LQKENI in the germline V gene. The CDR3 region has the DNA TGTGCCAGCTCACCTCCGGGACTAGCGGGAGTGTGGGAGCAGTACTTC. It codes for CASSPPGLAGVWEQYF. The full variable domain, in which reference TRBV18 and TRBJ2-7 provide the parts outside the CDR3, is NAGVMQNPRHLVRRRGQEARLRCSPMKGHSHVYWYRQLPEEGLKFMVYLQKENIIDESGMPKERFSAEFPKEGPSILRIQQVVRGDSAAYFCASSPPGLAGVWEQYFGPGTRLTVT.

Here the CDR3 DNA reads TGTGCCAGCTCACCACGTAACCGGGACTCGGGGGAGACCCAGTACTTC. Encoded protein: CASSPRNRDSGETQYF. The chain couples TRBV18 to TRBJ2-5; D is possibly TRBD2 (6 bases). The ends were cut back, 1 base at V and 5 bases at J, with 17 bases in the middle. In germline, CDR1 is KGHSH, CDR2 LQKENI. This CDR3 is 16 amino acids long.

The genes are TRBV9 and TRBJ2-3; the match to TRBD2 covers 12 bases. Germline values: CDR1 SGDLS, CDR2 YYNGEE. V shed 0 bases, J shed 6 bases, and the junction held 8 bases outside the gene matches. CDR3 size: 17 residues. The CDR3 coding sequence is TGTGCCAGCAGCGTAGGGACTAGCGGGACAAACCCTGATACGCAGTATTTT. This gives the protein CASSVGTSGTNPDTQYF.

The chain employs TRBV10-3 and TRBJ1-1, with 9 bases lining up with TRBD1. Looked up from germline, CDR1 is ENHRY and CDR2 is SYGVKD. J lost 1 base, V lost 6 bases, and 3 bases had no gene match. The CDR3 has 14 amino acids. CDR3 coding DNA: TGTGCCATCAGCCAACAGGGGGCGAACACTGAAGCTTTCTTT. This gives the protein CAISQQGANTEAFF.

The CDR3 DNA is TGCGCCAGCAGCTTGCAGGGTCCTGTGGGGGAGACCACTGAAGCTTTCTTT. This gives the protein CASSLQGPVGETTEAFF. The V call is TRBV5-1, the J call TRBJ1-1, with D perhaps TRBD1 (5 bases). Germline assignment: CDR1 SGHRS and CDR2 YFSETQ. CDR3 length: 17 amino acids. V gave up 1 base and J gave up 4 bases, with 20 bases separating them.

As regards this clone: Mismatch with germline at one junction end may stem from a read error. The chain is built from TRBV10-2 and TRBJ2-7; 8 nucleotides align to TRBD2. The CDR3 consists of 13 residues. Germline CDR1 and CDR2: WSHSY and SAAADI. The CDR3 coding sequence is TGCGCCAGCAGCCCCTCTTCCCGGAGCGGGGGAACATTC. It codes for CASSPSSRSGGTF.

The chain has TRBV11-2 and TRBJ2-1; D gene ambiguous. The CDR3 runs to 16 residues. Germline assignment: CDR1 SGHAT and CDR2 FQNNGV. Trimming left V 0 bases short and J 1 base short, with 10 bases between. The CDR3 protein is CASSLDQGSSYNEQFF. In DNA form, the CDR3 reads TGTGCCAGCAGCTTAGATCAAGGCAGTTCCTACAATGAGCAGTTCTTC.

The genes are TRBV9 and TRBJ2-1; D is undetermined. V was trimmed by 4 bases and J by 7 bases, leaving 15 bases between them. Germline V gene data show CDR1 as SGDLS and CDR2 as YYNGEE. The CDR3 runs 14 residues. The CDR3 protein is CASSPNFLGNEQFF. CDR3 sequence (DNA): TGTGCCAGCAGCCCCAACTTCTTGGGGAATGAGCAGTTCTTC.

The rearrangement uses TRBV19 and TRBJ1-2; 7 bases line up with TRBD1. The CDR3 contains 15 residues. Trimming took 3 bases from V and 3 from J; bases not matched to a gene: 7. The germline V gene encodes CDR1 LNHDA and CDR2 SQIVND (reference sequence). For the CDR3, the DNA is TGTGCCAGTAGTATGGCCCATACAGGGGACTATGGCTACACCTTC. This sequence encodes CASSMAHTGDYGYTF.

This clone was detected a few times. The chain joins TRBV2 to TRBJ2-1; unclear D gene. Germline-derived CDR1 and CDR2 are SNHLY and FYNNEI. The CDR3 loop spans 11 amino acids. Trimming took off 6 bases at V and 4 bases at J, with 4 bases between the two ends. The CDR3 loop reads CASRGYNEQFF. The DNA for the CDR3 is TGTGCCAGCAGGGGGTACAATGAGCAGTTCTTC.

The chain employs TRBV6-1 and TRBJ1-3; a possible D gene is TRBD1 (5 bases). Per germline, CDR1 MNHNS and CDR2 SASEGT. The CDR3 consists of 15 residues. The V end lost 8 bases, the J end lost 7 bases, and 21 bases lay between the germline ends. CDR3 DNA: TGTGCCAGCGGTTCCGGGACTGGTCTCGGGAACACCATATATTTT. As protein: CASGSGTGLGNTIYF.

V and J are TRBV6-6 and TRBJ2-7, with 10 bases that match TRBD1. The V gene end was trimmed by 6 bases and the J gene end by 0 bases; junction bases not matched to a gene: 5. The germline gives CDR1 MNHNY, CDR2 SVGAGI (reference sequence). The CDR3 contains 15 residues. This CDR3 is CASSGRDRGSYEQYF. The CDR3 nucleotides read TGTGCCAGCAGCGGCCGGGACAGGGGCTCCTACGAGCAGTACTTC.

The chain is built from TRBV6-5 and TRBJ2-1; TRBD1 matches 8 bases. The germline gives CDR1 MNHEY, CDR2 SVGAGI. After removal of 6 bases from V and 6 bases from J, the junction contained 10 bases not matched to a gene. This CDR3 is 15 amino acids long. The DNA of the CDR3 is TGTGCCAGCAGCCCCCGGACAGGGTCACTCAATGAGCAGTTCTTC. Its protein product is CASSPRTGSLNEQFF.

The V gene is TRBV29-1, the J gene TRBJ2-6, with D perhaps matching TRBD1 (6 bases). The V end was cut by 0 bases, the J end by 0 bases, with 21 bases between. Germline lookup yields CDR1 SQVTM and CDR2 ANQGSEA. CDR3 length: 20 residues. Here the CDR3 reads CSVEEVQNPGHFSGANVLTF. The DNA for the CDR3 is TGCAGCGTTGAAGAGGTCCAAAATCCGGGACATTTCTCTGGGGCCAACGTCCTGACTTTC. The variable domain in full, completed from reference TRBV29-1 and TRBJ2-6, reads SAVISQKPSRDICQRGTSLTIQCQVDSQVTMMFWYRQQPGQSLTLIATANQGSEATYESGFVIDKFPISRPNLTFSTLTVSNMSPEDSSIYLCSVEEVQNPGHFSGANVLTFGAGSRLTVL.

In DNA form, the CDR3 reads TGTGCCAGCAGTTTTGGGGTTTCGGGCACTGAAGCTTTCTTT. Protein product: CASSFGVSGTEAFF. This sequence joins TRBV28 and TRBJ1-1; D call uncertain. The germline V gene has CDR1 MDHEN and CDR2 SYDVKM. This CDR3 has 14 residues. Trimming took off 3 bases at V and 4 bases at J, with 12 bases between the two ends. Based on the CDR3 plus reference TRBV28 and TRBJ1-1, the full variable domain is DVKVTQSSRYLVKRTGEKVFLECVQDMDHENMFWYRQDPGLGLRLIYFSYDVKMKEKGDIPEGYSVSREKKERFSLILESASTNQTSMYLCASSFGVSGTEAFFGQGTRLTVV.

J is TRBJ2-6 and V is TRBV5-8; no clear D gene. There are 15 residues in the CDR3. Germline CDR1 and CDR2: SGHTS and YDEGEE. V was cut by 8 bases and J by 0 bases, with 12 bases left in between. CDR3 DNA: TGTGCCAGTACCTTGTGGGGCTCTGGGGCCAACGTCCTGACTTTC. It yields the protein CASTLWGSGANVLTF.

The chain uses TRBV14 and TRBJ2-3, with TRBD2 identical over 7 bases. The CDR3 loop spans 15 amino acids. With 4 bases clipped from V and 5 bases from J, the junction kept 9 bases outside the gene matches. Germline CDR1 and CDR2: SGHDN and FVKESK. In DNA form, the CDR3 reads TGTGCCAGCAGCCGGCCTAGCGGTAGGATAGATACGCAGTATTTT. This gives the protein CASSRPSGRIDTQYF.

The chain joins TRBV28 to TRBJ2-7; D call uncertain. Between the trimmed V and J ends, which lost 7 bases and 0 bases, there was a span of 13 bases. The CDR3 covers 14 residues. The germline CDR1 and CDR2 sequences are MDHEN and SYDVKM. This chain's CDR3 is CASTGTPGSYEQYF. The CDR3 region has the DNA TGTGCCAGCACCGGCACCCCGGGCTCCTACGAGCAGTACTTC.